Following are 31 T cell receptor beta chains from one sample sequenced in a study of human versus mouse CDR3 diversity and MHC coevolution. The protocol was immunoSEQ multiplex PCR, while the TCRdb copy is restricted to in-frame clones and leaves out a portion. Of 80,000 or so clones in the sample, 80% to 95% were seen once. The material sequenced was naive CD4+ T cells from blood. Subset: CD45RO-negative CD62L-positive naive CD4 T cells. Every receptor here comes from a person aged 30-69 years in good health.

The J gene is TRBJ2-6, the V gene TRBV5-1, with TRBD1 matching 9 bases. V trimming: 4 bases; J trimming: 11 bases; junction bases outside the gene matches: 7. This CDR3 has 14 amino acids. Germline lookup yields CDR1 SGHRS and CDR2 YFSETQ. The CDR3, as DNA: TGCGCCAGCAGCCTCGGGACAGGGAATGACGTCCTGACTTTC. Its protein product is CASSLGTGNDVLTF.

The rearrangement uses TRBV7-2 and TRBJ1-1; no clear D. V was shortened by 4 bases and J by 10 bases, with 10 bases between the two germline ends. The germline V gene encodes CDR1 SGHTA and CDR2 FQGNSA. There are 11 residues in the CDR3. The chain's CDR3 is CASSSLRGAFF. DNA of the CDR3: TGTGCCAGCAGCTCCCTTCGAGGAGCTTTCTTT.

The chain is built from TRBV10-3 and TRBJ2-5; D perhaps matches TRBD1 (6 bases). Judging by the DNA end, TRBJ2-7 fits better; the J call may be wrong. The germline V gene encodes CDR1 ENHRY and CDR2 SYGVKD. This CDR3 is 14 amino acids long. CDR3 DNA: TGTGCCATCAGTACGAACAGGGTTAGCTACGAGCAGTACTTC. Translated: CAISTNRVSYEQYF.

This CDR3 reads CASSFYRGPGTEAFF. CDR3 nucleotide sequence: TGTGCCAGCAGCTTTTACAGGGGGCCGGGCACTGAAGCTTTCTTT. The rearrangement joins TRBV7-9 to TRBJ1-1; 9 bases map to TRBD1. This CDR3 spans 15 amino acids. CDR1 and CDR2 from the germline V gene are SEHNR and FQNEAQ (reference sequence). Trimming at V came to 3 bases and at J to 4 bases, leaving 6 bases not matched to a gene.

V and J are TRBV7-2 and TRBJ2-1, with TRBD1 identical over 11 bases. The CDR3 length is 17 residues. Germline CDR1 and CDR2: SGHTA and FQGNSA. The ends lost 5 bases at V and 1 base at J; junction bases unmatched: 7. The CDR3 is CASSPFGQGASYNEQFF. The CDR3 nucleotides are TGTGCCAGCAGCCCCTTCGGACAGGGGGCATCCTACAATGAGCAGTTCTTC.

The chain combines TRBV19 with TRBJ2-6, with D unresolved. V dropped 4 bases and J dropped 0 bases, with 10 bases sitting between them. From germline, CDR1 is LNHDA and CDR2 SQIVND (reference sequence). CDR3 length: 16 residues. This CDR3 reads CASSRQITSGANVLTF. The CDR3 nucleotides read TGTGCCAGTAGTAGGCAGATTACCTCTGGGGCCAACGTCCTGACTTTC.

The chain joins TRBV13 to TRBJ2-7; 7 positions match TRBD1. The V segment lost 1 base and the J segment 2 bases; nucleotides outside the gene matches: 5. The CDR3 runs 15 residues. Germline CDR1 reads PRHDT; CDR2 reads FYEKMQ (reference sequence). The CDR3 spells CASSLDTGAAYEQYF. CDR3 nucleotides: TGTGCCAGCAGCTTAGACACAGGGGCAGCCTACGAGCAGTACTTC.

V gene TRBV6-5 combines with J gene TRBJ1-1; unclear D gene. Trimming removed 5 bases from V and 5 bases from J, with 18 bases in between. Germline lookup yields CDR1 MNHEY and CDR2 SVGAGI. This CDR3 has 15 residues. The CDR3: CASSQRHPIQTEAFF. In nucleotides, the CDR3 is TGTGCCAGCAGTCAAAGACACCCGATCCAGACTGAAGCTTTCTTT.

The chain employs TRBV27 and TRBJ1-2; a weak D match, TRBD1 (5 bases). The CDR3 has 13 residues. Germline CDR1 MNHEY, CDR2 SMNVEV (reference sequence). Trimming removed 5 bases at V and 6 bases at J, with 13 bases between. The CDR3 DNA is TGTGCCAGCAGTCCTCAGGGAATCAATGGCTACACCTTC. Its protein product is CASSPQGINGYTF.

A single count supports this clone. The chain employs TRBV9 and TRBJ2-7; 8 bases are a match to TRBD1. The CDR3 sequence is 14 residues long. With 1 base clipped from V and 1 base from J, the junction kept 1 base outside the gene matches. Per the germline V gene, CDR1 is SGDLS and CDR2 is YYNGEE. This CDR3 reads CASSVQGASYEQYF. DNA of the CDR3: TGTGCCAGCAGCGTACAGGGGGCTTCCTACGAGCAGTACTTC.

The rearrangement joins TRBV10-3 to TRBJ2-2; 8 bases map to TRBD1. V gave up 3 bases and J gave up 5 bases; unmatched junction bases: 5. Per germline, CDR1 ENHRY and CDR2 SYGVKD. The CDR3 length is 15 residues. The CDR3 DNA follows: TGTGCCATCAGTGAACGGACAGGGCTAACCGGGGAGCTGTTTTTT. This gives the protein CAISERTGLTGELFF.

CDR3 sequence: CASSPRVVVADAPRYDEQFF. DNA for the CDR3: TGTGCCAGCAGCCCGCGGGTGGTGGTGGCTGACGCACCGAGATACGATGAGCAGTTCTTC. This chain connects TRBV7-6 to TRBJ2-1, with D tentatively TRBD2 (5 bases). V was trimmed by 5 bases and J by 8 bases, leaving 34 bases between them. Germline CDR1 reads SGHVS; CDR2 reads FNYEAQ. The CDR3 extends over 20 amino acids.

The chain employs TRBV18 and TRBJ1-1, with 9 nucleotides matching TRBD1. Germline loops: CDR1 KGHSH, CDR2 LQKENI. This CDR3 contains 14 residues. Trimming cost V 5 bases and J 5 bases; bases outside gene matches: 6. This chain's CDR3 is CASSTETGGTEAFF. The CDR3 coding sequence is TGTGCCAGCTCAACCGAGACAGGGGGGACTGAAGCTTTCTTT.

The rearrangement joins TRBV18 to TRBJ1-1; no reliable D call. The CDR3 covers 14 residues. V shed 3 bases and J shed 4 bases, with 12 bases lying between them. Germline assignment: CDR1 KGHSH and CDR2 LQKENI. The CDR3 loop reads CASSPREGSTEAFF. CDR3 DNA sequence: TGTGCCAGCTCACCCCGAGAGGGTAGCACTGAAGCTTTCTTT. The variable domain in full, completed from reference TRBV18 and TRBJ1-1, reads NAGVMQNPRHLVRRRGQEARLRCSPMKGHSHVYWYRQLPEEGLKFMVYLQKENIIDESGMPKERFSAEFPKEGPSILRIQQVVRGDSAAYFCASSPREGSTEAFFGQGTRLTVV.

The chain is built from TRBV7-2 and TRBJ2-1, with D possibly TRBD2 on 7 matching bases. The germline CDR1 and CDR2 sequences are SGHTA and FQGNSA. V dropped 5 bases and J dropped 6 bases, with 17 bases sitting between them. This CDR3 spans 15 amino acids. The CDR3 DNA reads TGTGCCAGCAGCCCCGGGAGGACAGTTCCCAATGAGCAGTTCTTC. It translates to CASSPGRTVPNEQFF.

The chain has TRBV6-6 and TRBJ2-3; D remains ambiguous. The CDR3 has 11 residues. The V gene lost 5 bases and the J gene lost 6 bases, with 6 bases spanning the gap. Germline loops: CDR1 MNHNY, CDR2 SVGAGI (reference sequence). CDR3 loop: CASSPLDTQYF. CDR3 DNA sequence: TGTGCCAGCAGTCCGTTGGATACGCAGTATTTT.

This chain joins TRBV11-3 and TRBJ2-1; 8 positions match TRBD2. Germline CDR1 is SGHNT and CDR2 is YENEEA. The CDR3 contains 13 residues. With 1 base clipped from V and 14 bases from J, the junction kept 7 bases outside the gene matches. This chain's CDR3 is CASSLGGSGAEFF. Here the CDR3 DNA reads TGTGCCAGCAGCTTAGGTGGTAGCGGGGCGGAGTTCTTC.

V and J are TRBV2 and TRBJ2-7, with 9 bases that match TRBD1. The germline V gene encodes CDR1 SNHLY and CDR2 FYNNEI. V dropped 10 bases and J dropped 5; count of bases not matched to a gene: 12. The CDR3 totals 14 residues. CDR3 in DNA: TGTGCCACCACCCTTGCGGGACAGGGACACGAGCAGTACTTC. Its protein is CATTLAGQGHEQYF.

V is TRBV19 and J is TRBJ1-2; D uncertain. Germline V gene lookup returns CDR1 LNHDA and CDR2 SQIVND (reference sequence). The CDR3 contains 14 residues. The V gene lost 7 bases and the J gene lost 0 bases, with 12 bases spanning the gap. CDR3 coding DNA: TGTGCCAGTAAGATCTCCTTAGCTAACTATGGCTACACCTTC. As protein: CASKISLANYGYTF.

The V call is TRBV11-1, the J call TRBJ2-3, with 8 bases aligning to TRBD2. The germline CDR1 and CDR2 sequences are SGHAT and FQDESV (reference sequence). V shed 5 bases, J shed 0 bases, and the junction held 4 bases outside the gene matches. The CDR3 totals 15 residues. The CDR3 DNA is TGTGCCAGCAGCCCGGGACTAGGGAGCACAGATACGCAGTATTTT. Translated: CASSPGLGSTDTQYF.

The chain uses TRBV27 and TRBJ1-2; D possibly corresponds to TRBD1 (6 bases). V was trimmed by 4 bases and J by 7 bases, leaving 19 bases between them. This CDR3 is built from 15 residues. Per germline, CDR1 MNHEY and CDR2 SMNVEV (reference sequence). The CDR3 nucleotides are TGTGCCAGCAGTTCCTCCCAGGGTGGGGGCCGTGGCTACACCTTC. Encoded protein: CASSSSQGGGRGYTF.

V is TRBV19 and J is TRBJ1-5; no clear D gene. This CDR3 region has 14 residues. Germline CDR1 reads LNHDA; CDR2 reads SQIVND (reference sequence). V lost 7 bases and J lost 2, with 12 bases in between. CDR3 sequence: CASTLGFGNQPQHF. The CDR3 bases are TGTGCCAGTACCCTAGGTTTTGGCAATCAGCCCCAGCATTTT.

The V call is TRBV18, the J call TRBJ2-7; perhaps TRBD1 as D (6 bases). Looked up from germline, CDR1 is KGHSH and CDR2 is LQKENI. Between the trimmed V and J ends, which lost 3 bases and 1 base, there was a span of 13 bases. This CDR3 has 15 amino acids. For the CDR3, the DNA is TGTGCCAGCTCACCCATTCCGGGACAATCCTACGAGCAGTACTTC. Amino acid sequence: CASSPIPGQSYEQYF.

V gene TRBV7-6 combines with J gene TRBJ1-2; TRBD1 matches 8 bases. Germline CDR1 SGHVS, CDR2 FNYEAQ. This CDR3 is 13 amino acids long. The V segment lost 5 bases and the J segment 8 bases; nucleotides outside the gene matches: 7. The DNA of the CDR3 is TGTGCCAGCAGCCCAATCAGGGGGCAAGGCTACACCTTC. Amino acid sequence: CASSPIRGQGYTF.

V gene TRBV7-3 combines with J gene TRBJ2-3; 8 bases align to TRBD2. V was clipped by 5 bases and J by 5 bases; unmatched bases: 6. CDR1 is SGHTA, CDR2 FQGTGA, per germline. This CDR3 has 14 amino acids. The CDR3 protein is CASSLAGGVDTQYF. CDR3 in DNA: TGTGCCAGCAGCCTTGCGGGGGGTGTAGATACGCAGTATTTT. Supplemented by reference TRBV7-3 and TRBJ2-3, the full variable domain reads GAGVSQTPSNKVTEKGKYVELRCDPISGHTALYWYRQSLGQGPEFLIYFQGTGAADDSGLPNDRFFAVRPEGSVSTLKIQRTERGDSAVYLCASSLAGGVDTQYFGPGTRLTVL.

The chain recombines TRBV9 with TRBJ2-7; 7 positions match TRBD2. The V segment lost 3 bases and the J segment 6 bases; nucleotides outside the gene matches: 3. Germline loops: CDR1 SGDLS, CDR2 YYNGEE. This CDR3 has 12 residues. The CDR3 region has the DNA TGTGCCAGCAGCGAGGGAGGGTTCGAGCAGTACTTC. This translates into CASSEGGFEQYF.

Concerning this clone itself: At one end, the junction sequence differs from germline, possibly due to a read error. The same CDR3 can be traced to other DNA sequences in this sample. This chain links TRBV18 with TRBJ2-3, with 7 bases lining up with TRBD1. The CDR3 loop spans 15 amino acids. In germline, CDR1 is KGHSH, CDR2 LQKENI. CDR3 sequence (DNA): TGTGCCAGCTCACCAAGGGGGCGCGGCACGGATACGCAGTATTTT. It specifies CASSPRGRGTDTQYF.

This clone was seen a single time. The V and J genes are TRBV6-5 and TRBJ2-7; D ambiguous. V was pared by 4 bases and J by 5 bases, with 6 bases between. The germline gives CDR1 MNHEY, CDR2 SVGAGI. The CDR3 runs to 11 residues. Written as DNA, the CDR3 is TGTGCCAGCAGTTCAGGAAACGAGCAGTACTTC. This translates into CASSSGNEQYF.

The CDR3 sequence: CASSPRGQGTNTGELFF. In nucleotides, the CDR3 is TGTGCCAGCTCACCACGCGGACAGGGGACTAACACCGGGGAGCTGTTTTTT. The V call is TRBV18, the J call TRBJ2-2; 9 nucleotides match TRBD1. Germline values: CDR1 KGHSH, CDR2 LQKENI. The CDR3 has 17 amino acids. J gave up 2 bases and V 1 base, and 5 bases lay outside the gene matches.

The rearrangement uses TRBV10-3 and TRBJ2-1; D possibly corresponds to TRBD2 (6 bases). V lost 4 bases, J lost 10 bases, and 20 bases lay in between. The CDR3 spans 15 residues. Germline CDR1 and CDR2: ENHRY and SYGVKD. The CDR3 loop reads CAISVGRPGRGEQFF. Written as DNA, the CDR3 is TGTGCCATCAGTGTGGGGAGGCCAGGTCGGGGAGAGCAGTTCTTC.

V is TRBV7-9 and J is TRBJ2-7; D is perhaps TRBD1 (6 bases). V gave up 2 bases and J gave up 3 bases, with 20 bases separating them. This CDR3 is built from 17 residues. Germline V lookup: CDR1 SEHNR, CDR2 FQNEAQ (reference sequence). The CDR3 here is CASSLPPQGKWVYEQYF. The CDR3 nucleotides are TGTGCCAGCAGCTTACCGCCCCAGGGGAAGTGGGTCTACGAGCAGTACTTC.